This T cell receptor (beta chain) came from a study of OX40 agonist ivuxolimab in advanced cancers. As for the study in general: A history of anti-PD-1, anti-PD-L1 or anti-CTLA-4 therapy was acceptable, and 30% to 45% had some.

The trim removed 6 bases at V and 2 bases at J, leaving 4 bases unmatched. CDR3 length: 14 residues. Germline-derived CDR1 and CDR2 are MNHEY and SMNVEV (reference sequence). People who had autoimmune disease history or systemic immunosuppression were excluded. Study-wide findings and caveats: Antigen targets of the expanded peripheral T cells went undetermined.

The table came from immunoSEQ multiplex PCR; TCRdb's copy has only in-frame clones and leaves some out. The table lists tens of thousands of clones, about 85% of them singletons. A note on this clone: Its antigen is not identified.

Sequenced here: CD4+ or CD8+ T cells sorted from blood, sampled in a trial of the OX40 agonist ivuxolimab. The chain recombines TRBV27 with TRBJ2-5, with TRBD2 identical over 9 bases. This receptor was obtained from an adult with an advanced solid tumor such as melanoma, head and neck, liver or kidney cancer. The CDR3 protein is CASRGLANQETQYF. In DNA form, the CDR3 reads TGTGCCAGCAGAGGACTAGCGAATCAAGAGACCCAGTACTTC.